Following are 20 T cell receptor beta chains from one sample sequenced in a study of neurological immune-mediated disorders. Using its own MiXCR run on the 5' RACE reads, TCRdb lists one record per CDR3 protein. The sample records 65,000 to 75,000 distinct CDR3 sequences, around 5% being singletons. The sequencing input was PBMCs. The receptors here all came from a woman in her 70s with multiple sclerosis.

V and J are TRBV3-1 and TRBJ2-7, with D possibly TRBD2 on 6 matching bases. The CDR3 loop spans 15 amino acids. V was cut by 4 bases and J by 3 bases, with 16 bases left in between. CDR1 and CDR2 from the germline V gene are LGHDT and YNNKEL (reference sequence). This CDR3 reads CASSPGASVVYEQYF. The CDR3 nucleotides read TGTGCCAGCAGCCCCGGTGCTAGCGTTGTCTACGAGCAGTACTTC.

In this sample, this clonotype turned up many times. The gene calls are TRBV7-7 and TRBJ2-1, with D perhaps matching TRBD1 or TRBD2 (5 bases each). The CDR3 runs to 15 residues. V lost 5 bases and J 3 bases, leaving 14 bases between the germline ends. Looked up from germline, CDR1 is SSHAT and CDR2 is FNYEAQ (reference sequence). CDR3 DNA sequence: TGTGCCAGCAGCCCCCGGGAAGGGGACTACAATGAGCAGTTCTTC. Translation: CASSPREGDYNEQFF.

There are many counts of this clonotype. For the CDR3, the DNA is TGCGCCAGCAGCCAACCCGGGGACTTACAGGGCGAGCAGTACTTC. It encodes CASSQPGDLQGEQYF. The gene calls are TRBV4-1 and TRBJ2-7; D tentatively fits TRBD1 or TRBD2 (6 bases each). CDR1 is MGHRA and CDR2 is YSYEKL in the germline V gene. Between the trimmed V and J ends, which lost 2 bases and 6 bases, there was a span of 17 bases. The CDR3 runs to 15 residues.

The table lists this clonotype with many counts. The V call is TRBV15, the J call TRBJ1-4; no definite D call. The CDR3 is made up of 18 amino acids. Germline CDR1 and CDR2: LNHNV and YYDKDF (reference sequence). Trimming stripped 2 bases from V and 7 bases from J, with 23 bases between. The CDR3 DNA reads TGTGCCACCAGCAGAAACCTTGTACTGGACTTCAAAGGTGAAAAACTGTTTTTT. Translating gives CATSRNLVLDFKGEKLFF.

The chain joins TRBV6-5 to TRBJ2-1; D not certain. Germline CDR1 MNHEY, CDR2 SVGAGI. The length of the CDR3 is 11 residues. Between the trimmed V and J ends, which lost 5 bases and 9 bases, there was a span of 8 bases. CDR3 loop: CASSSPGEQFF. The CDR3 DNA follows: TGTGCCAGCAGTAGCCCCGGTGAGCAGTTCTTC.

This clonotype occurred many times. The chain links TRBV12-3 or TRBV12-4 to TRBJ1-1; tentatively, D is TRBD1 (5 bases). The CDR3 runs 13 residues. With 6 bases removed from V and 7 bases from J, the gap between germline ends came to 15 bases. The DNA for the CDR3 is TGTGCCAGCAGGAATACCGACGGACATGAAGCTTTCTTT. Protein product: CASRNTDGHEAFF.

The table lists this clonotype with a few counts. The chain combines TRBV7-6 with TRBJ2-7, with 8 bases matching TRBD2. The germline V gene encodes CDR1 SGHVS and CDR2 FNYEAQ. The CDR3 extends over 14 amino acids. The trim removed 3 bases at V and 4 bases at J, leaving 5 bases unmatched. CDR3 in DNA: TGTGCCAGCAGCTTCGAAGCGGGAGAATACGAGCAGTACTTC. Translated: CASSFEAGEYEQYF.

This clonotype has ten or more counts. This chain links TRBV4-3 with TRBJ2-3, with 9 bases matching TRBD2. The ends lost 1 base at V and 2 bases at J; junction bases unmatched: 7. The CDR3 covers 17 residues. The germline V gene encodes CDR1 LGHNA and CDR2 YSLEER. The CDR3, as DNA: TGCGCCAGCAGCCAAGCCGGTCTAGCGGGGTTCACAGATACGCAGTATTTT. It is translated as CASSQAGLAGFTDTQYF.

This clonotype was counted many times. The V and J genes are TRBV9 and TRBJ2-3, with D unclear. CDR1 and CDR2 (germline): SGDLS, YYNGEE. This CDR3 is built from 12 residues. The germline V and J ends were trimmed by 3 bases and 1 base, with 3 bases remaining between them. The DNA for the CDR3 is TGTGCCAGCAGCGGGCGCACAGATACGCAGTATTTT. Translated: CASSGRTDTQYF.

The sample holds a few counts of this clonotype. The chain joins TRBV10-3 to TRBJ1-2; no definite D call. The CDR3 totals 14 residues. Germline V gene data show CDR1 as ENHRY and CDR2 as SYGVKD. V was clipped by 3 bases and J by 4 bases, with 12 bases between them. CDR3 sequence: CAISDGEISYGYTF. CDR3 DNA sequence: TGTGCCATCAGTGATGGGGAGATCAGCTATGGCTACACCTTC.

In its sample, this clonotype was seen many times. The rearrangement joins TRBV20-1 to TRBJ1-5; D is uncertain. Germline lookup yields CDR1 DFQATT and CDR2 SNEGSKA (reference sequence). The CDR3 extends over 13 amino acids. The V and J ends lost 0 bases and 6 bases respectively, with 9 bases between them. The CDR3, as DNA: TGCAGTGCTAGAGATGGGGTAGGTCAGCCCCAGCATTTT. Protein product: CSARDGVGQPQHF.

This clonotype was detected many times. The rearrangement joins TRBV4-1 to TRBJ1-4; unclear D gene. This CDR3 is built from 16 residues. Germline V lookup: CDR1 MGHRA, CDR2 YSYEKL. The V and J ends lost 0 bases and 1 base respectively, with 9 bases between them. CDR3 DNA: TGCGCCAGCAGCCAAGATCCTGTCAGAACTAATGAAAAACTGTTTTTT. This sequence encodes CASSQDPVRTNEKLFF.

This clonotype was counted many times. V usage is TRBV20-1 and J usage is TRBJ2-1; 9 nucleotides line up with TRBD2. V gave up 6 bases and J gave up 8 bases; unmatched junction bases: 11. This CDR3 is built from 14 residues. Germline-derived CDR1 and CDR2 are DFQATT and SNEGSKA (reference sequence). The CDR3 loop is CSALIAGVRDEQFF. In DNA form, the CDR3 reads TGCAGTGCCCTGATAGCGGGAGTTAGGGATGAGCAGTTCTTC.

This clonotype has at least ten counts. This rearrangement joins TRBV12-3 or TRBV12-4 to TRBJ1-1, with D possibly being TRBD1 (5 bases). V dropped 2 bases and J dropped 0 bases, with 25 bases sitting between them. The CDR3 has 20 amino acids. Written as DNA, the CDR3 is TGTGCCAGCAGTTTAATCGAGTCCTTGGGGCGGTGGACCATGAACACTGAAGCTTTCTTT. This sequence encodes CASSLIESLGRWTMNTEAFF.

About this clonotype itself: One end of the junction varies from germline; a read error may be responsible. The rearrangement joins TRBV20-1 to TRBJ1-6; D is perhaps TRBD1 (5 bases). CDR1 is DFQATT and CDR2 is SNEGSKA in the germline V gene (reference sequence). There are 12 residues in the CDR3. The CDR3 region has the DNA TGCAGTGCTGCCGGGGGGAATTCATCCCTCAACTTT. Translation gives CSAAGGNSSLNF.

This clonotype was detected ten times or more. The CDR3 loop reads CSALAGGLTDTQYF. The CDR3 DNA reads TGCAGTGCTCTAGCGGGAGGACTCACAGATACGCAGTATTTT. The rearrangement joins TRBV20-1 to TRBJ2-3; 11 bases match TRBD2. V trimming: 5 bases; J trimming: 2 bases; junction bases outside the gene matches: 3. CDR1 is DFQATT and CDR2 is SNEGSKA in the germline V gene (reference sequence). The CDR3 totals 14 residues.

This clonotype has only a few counts. The junction departs from germline at one end; a sequencing error may be responsible. V is TRBV18 and J is TRBJ1-5, with 8 positions matching TRBD1. The CDR3 has 16 residues. CDR1 is KGHSH, CDR2 LQKENI, per germline. The CDR3 coding sequence is TGTGCCAGCTCACACCAGGGGGCAGGGAGCAATCAGCCCCAGAATTTT. Translating it yields CASSHQGAGSNQPQNF.

This clonotype was seen at least ten times. V gene TRBV20-1 combines with J gene TRBJ2-1; D is ambiguous. V lost 0 bases and J 4 bases, leaving 10 bases between the germline ends. The CDR3 is 14 amino acids. CDR1 DFQATT and CDR2 SNEGSKA come from the germline V gene (reference sequence). CDR3 in amino acids: CSARDRASYNEQFF. The CDR3 DNA follows: TGCAGTGCTAGAGATCGGGCTAGTTACAATGAGCAGTTCTTC.

This clonotype was seen many times. This chain links TRBV5-1 with TRBJ2-5; 10 bases align to TRBD1. After removal of 0 bases from V and 5 bases from J, the junction contained 4 bases not matched to a gene. The CDR3 loop spans 15 amino acids. Germline-derived CDR1 and CDR2 are SGHRS and YFSETQ. The CDR3 DNA follows: TGCGCCAGCAGCTTGGGGGACAGGGGCTTGGAGACCCAGTACTTC. The encoded protein is CASSLGDRGLETQYF.

There are a few counts of this clonotype. The V and J genes are TRBV12-3 or TRBV12-4 and TRBJ2-5; 7 bases fit TRBD2. CDR3 length: 15 amino acids. V gave up 1 base and J gave up 7 bases; unmatched junction bases: 9. CDR3 in amino acids: CASSLGGSSSGTQYF. The CDR3 DNA is TGTGCCAGCAGTTTAGGCGGGAGCTCTTCTGGGACCCAGTACTTC.